This TCR beta chain appears in the sequencing data of a study of OX40 agonist ivuxolimab in advanced cancers. Overall study findings and caveats: On average, a greater number of expanded clones characterised CD8+ T cells relative to CD4+.

In the case of this clone: Antigen specificity is unknown.

Assay: immunoSEQ multiplex PCR; the TCRdb copy retains only in-frame clones and omits some. The sample lists 65,000 to 90,000 clones; roughly 88% were seen once. Between the trimmed V and J ends, which lost 5 bases and 5 bases, there was a span of 17 bases. The CDR3 extends over 15 amino acids. Germline V CDR1 and CDR2: SGHTA, FQGNSA. The chain links TRBV7-2 to TRBJ2-3, with D tentatively TRBD2 (6 bases). The receptor comes from an adult with an advanced solid tumor such as melanoma, head and neck, liver or kidney cancer. The starting material was CD4+ or CD8+ T cells sorted from blood, obtained in a trial of the OX40 agonist ivuxolimab. The CDR3 protein is CASSPEARELDTQYF. The CDR3 DNA reads TGTGCCAGCAGCCCAGAGGCCCGGGAGCTAGATACGCAGTATTTT.